This TCR beta chain was identified during a study of CD8 T cells in ankylosing spondylitis. One entry per CDR3 protein results from TCRdb running MiXCR on the 5' RACE reads. The sample has under 550,000 distinct CDR3 sequences; 20% to 30% are singletons. General study findings and limits: A TCR beta motif of 8 or 9 highly homologous variants appeared characteristic of ankylosing spondylitis blood.

The CDR3 is made up of 16 amino acids. The germline gives CDR1 DFQATT, CDR2 SNEGSKA (reference sequence). J was trimmed by 4 bases and V by 5 bases; bases with no gene match: 10. This clonotype was seen more than once but under ten times. Antigen: not known. This chain links TRBV20-1 with TRBJ2-1; 11 nucleotides match TRBD2. Specimen: blood, either unsorted or a sorted T cell fraction (not recorded which). The TCR was taken from a male donor with ankylosing spondylitis. CDR3 nucleotide sequence: TGCAGTGCTCGAGTAGCGGGAGGGGTTGGGTACAATGAGCAGTTCTTC. This encodes CSARVAGGVGYNEQFF.